Listed below are T cell receptor beta chains from one sample, sequenced in a study of T cell repertoires in cytomegalovirus infection. TCRdb called the reads again in MiXCR, with one record for every CDR3 protein. The top ten clones hold 7% to 9% of a sample with about 600,000 distinct CDR3 sequences, 24% of them seen once. The sequencing sample was made of CD8+ T cells from PBMCs. The receptors stem from a human donor in good health (CMV status not recorded). Some clones in this sample may be carry-over from other donors' samples. CDR3s include the opening cysteine and the closing phenylalanine or tryptophan. A D gene is named only where the DNA matches it firmly. A clone size is listed for some rows: how often the clone was seen (once, few, many), or a class if it is expanded.

clone_size,v_call,d_call,j_call,cdr3_aa,cdr3_nt
few,TRBV20-1,NA,TRBJ1-2,CSAAHASNYGYTF,TGCAGTGCTGCCCACGCTTCTAACTATGGCTACACCTTC
NA,TRBV6-5,NA,TRBJ2-3,CASSYRQASTDTQYF,TGTGCCAGCAGTTACAGGCAGGCCAGCACAGATACGCAGTATTTT
NA,TRBV7-6,NA,TRBJ1-5,CASSLNRDQPQHF,TGTGCCAGCAGCTTAAACAGGGATCAGCCCCAGCATTTT
NA,TRBV5-1,NA,TRBJ2-1,CASSLGGWTEFDEQFF,TGCGCCAGCAGCTTAGGTGGGTGGACTGAGTTCGATGAGCAGTTCTTC
many,TRBV7-2,NA,TRBJ2-2,CASSLGQKNTGELFF,TGTGCCAGCAGCTTAGGACAGAAGAACACCGGGGAGCTGTTTTTT
NA,TRBV2,NA,TRBJ1-4,CASSFSDGQPNEKLFF,TGTGCCAGCAGTTTCTCGGACGGTCAGCCTAATGAAAAACTGTTTTTT
few,TRBV25-1,NA,TRBJ2-3,CASSEYMADTQYF,TGTGCCAGCAGTGAATATATGGCCGATACGCAGTATTTT
once,TRBV28,TRBD1,TRBJ1-6,CATRQGRRSPLHF,TGTGCCACGCGACAGGGCCGGCGTTCACCCCTCCACTTT
NA,TRBV7-9,NA,TRBJ2-7,CASSPDGSYEQYF,TGTGCCAGCAGTCCCGACGGCTCCTACGAGCAGTACTTC
NA,TRBV28,TRBD1,TRBJ2-2,CATLMDREWAGELFF,TGTGCCACCCTCATGGACAGGGAATGGGCCGGGGAGCTGTTTTTT
few,TRBV6-6,TRBD2,TRBJ2-7,CASSYSTSGSYEQYF,TGTGCCAGCAGTTACTCGACTAGCGGCTCCTACGAGCAGTACTTC
many,TRBV7-6,NA,TRBJ1-5,CASSIGQKGSQPQHF,TGTGCCAGCAGCATAGGACAGAAAGGGAGTCAGCCCCAGCATTTT
many,TRBV7-9,TRBD2,TRBJ2-1,CASSLTSGTPYNEQFF,TGTGCCAGCAGCTTGACTAGCGGGACCCCGTACAATGAGCAGTTCTTC
once,TRBV27,TRBD1,TRBJ2-3,CASSSSRGQGADTQYF,TGTGCCAGCAGTTCATCCAGGGGCCAGGGGGCAGATACGCAGTATTTT
few,TRBV6-5,TRBD1,TRBJ1-3,CASRSDRGSGNTIYF,TGTGCCAGCAGGTCGGACAGGGGCTCTGGAAACACCATATATTTT
few,TRBV28,NA,TRBJ2-1,CASAREGGKNNEQFF,TGTGCCAGTGCCCGCGAAGGGGGTAAGAACAATGAGCAGTTCTTC
few,TRBV6-5,TRBD2,TRBJ2-3,CASSSLGWRGGVDTQYF,TGTGCCAGCAGTTCCCTCGGGTGGCGGGGGGGCGTAGATACGCAGTATTTT
many,TRBV12-3/TRBV12-4,NA,TRBJ1-1,CASLQGTEAFF,TGTGCCAGCCTACAGGGAACTGAAGCTTTCTTT
NA,TRBV20-1,TRBD1,TRBJ2-4,CSAPSGTGSIQYF,TGCAGTGCTCCTTCCGGGACAGGGAGCATTCAGTACTTC
NA,TRBV5-1,NA,TRBJ1-5,CASSPWRGDQPQHF,TGCGCCAGCAGCCCCTGGCGGGGAGATCAGCCCCAGCATTTT
NA,TRBV2,NA,TRBJ2-1,CATLAYNEQFF,TGTGCCACGCTAGCCTACAATGAGCAGTTCTTC
many,TRBV11-2,NA,TRBJ1-3,CASSMGHLSGNTIYF,TGTGCCAGCAGCATGGGACACCTCTCTGGAAACACCATATATTTT
few,TRBV10-3,TRBD2,TRBJ2-5,CAISVTLAGVEETQYF,TGTGCCATCAGTGTAACCCTAGCGGGGGTAGAAGAGACCCAGTACTTC
many,TRBV7-9,TRBD1,TRBJ2-7,CASRTGGSYEQYF,TGTGCCAGCAGGACAGGGGGTTCCTACGAGCAGTACTTC
NA,TRBV2,TRBD1,TRBJ2-2,CATDRGNIMNTGELFF,TGTGCCACGGACAGGGGGAATATCATGAACACCGGGGAGCTGTTTTTT
NA,TRBV29-1,NA,TRBJ2-2,CSTTLVGKGELFF,TGCAGCACCACGCTGGTTGGAAAAGGGGAGCTGTTTTTT
NA,TRBV4-3,NA,TRBJ1-2,CASSQDRGTVSYGYTF,TGCGCCAGCAGCCAAGATCGAGGTACGGTCTCCTATGGCTACACCTTC
few,TRBV4-1,NA,TRBJ2-1,CASSLPDLAGNEQFF,TGCGCCAGCAGCCTTCCGGACCTGGCCGGCAATGAGCAGTTCTTC
few,TRBV10-3,NA,TRBJ1-6,CAISESTGNSPLHF,TGTGCCATCAGTGAGTCGACGGGGAATTCACCCCTCCACTTT
few,TRBV7-9,NA,TRBJ2-1,CASSSSATEQFF,TGTGCCAGCAGTTCTAGCGCTACTGAGCAGTTCTTC
many,TRBV7-9,TRBD1,TRBJ1-1,CASSLPDGQVEAFF,TGTGCCAGCAGCTTGCCTGATGGACAGGTTGAAGCTTTCTTT
few,TRBV27,NA,TRBJ2-1,CASSPPGLSARGSYNEQFF,TGTGCCAGCAGTCCCCCGGGACTCTCCGCCCGGGGCTCCTACAATGAGCAGTTCTTC
many,TRBV7-9,NA,TRBJ2-5,CASSSISAEETQYF,TGTGCCAGCAGCTCCATCTCAGCCGAAGAGACCCAGTACTTC
many,TRBV28,NA,TRBJ2-1,CASSVGEQFF,TGTGCCAGCAGTGTAGGCGAGCAGTTCTTC
many,TRBV7-2,TRBD2,TRBJ2-1,CVLVAGGPGNEQFF,TGTGTCCTCGTGGCGGGGGGGCCGGGCAATGAGCAGTTCTTC
NA,TRBV7-8,NA,TRBJ1-1,CASSRGQGTTEAFF,TGTGCCAGCAGCCGAGGGCAGGGGACCACTGAAGCTTTCTTT
many,TRBV11-1,NA,TRBJ2-7,CASSRLTAEAYEQYF,TGTGCCAGCAGCCGGTTGACTGCGGAGGCCTACGAGCAGTACTTC
many,TRBV7-2,NA,TRBJ1-6,CASSFAGSNSPLHF,TGTGCCAGCAGCTTTGCAGGGAGTAATTCACCCCTCCACTTT
NA,TRBV2,TRBD1,TRBJ2-1,CARQPGQGDLDEQFF,TGTGCCAGGCAACCGGGACAGGGAGACTTGGATGAGCAGTTCTTC
NA,TRBV5-4,NA,TRBJ1-1,CASSLAFDGREAFF,TGTGCCAGCAGCTTGGCCTTTGACGGGCGAGAAGCTTTCTTT
NA,TRBV6-2/TRBV6-3,TRBD1,TRBJ1-5,CASRATGAYQPQHF,TGTGCCAGCAGAGCTACAGGGGCCTATCAGCCCCAGCATTTT
many,TRBV7-9,NA,TRBJ2-5,CASSSRPDQETQYF,TGTGCCAGCAGCTCCCGACCCGACCAAGAGACCCAGTACTTC